One and the same sample provided the 15 T cell receptor beta chains below, sequenced in a study of blood T cell repertoires in COVID-19. Produced via immunoSEQ multiplex PCR; TCRdb's table is partial and in-frame only. The repertoire consists of fewer than 450,000 clones, with more than 75% occurring once and the leading ten covering less than 3.5%. Material: peripheral blood. Receptors originate from a woman aged 18-30 years who had recovered from COVID-19.

This chain uses TRBV7-2 with TRBJ2-6; 7 nucleotides line up with TRBD1. CDR3 length: 11 amino acids. Germline CDR1 is SGHTA and CDR2 is FQGNSA. J lost 11 bases, V lost 9 bases, and 4 bases had no gene match. In DNA, the CDR3 is TGTGCCAGTACCACAGGGGACGTCCTGACTTTC. Its translation: CASTTGDVLTF.

The chain joins TRBV4-3 to TRBJ2-1; 9 bases agree with TRBD2. This CDR3 region has 17 residues. CDR1 is LGHNA and CDR2 is YSLEER in the germline V gene. The V gene end was trimmed by 1 base and the J gene end by 8 bases; junction bases not matched to a gene: 12. CDR3 in amino acids: CASSQVAGVRLTHEQFF. CDR3 nucleotides: TGCGCCAGCAGCCAAGTAGCGGGAGTACGGCTTACGCATGAGCAGTTCTTC.

The CDR3 sequence is CASSQATGGGTGEAFF. CDR3 nucleotides: TGCGCCAGCAGCCAAGCTACAGGGGGCGGAACAGGTGAAGCTTTCTTT. This chain connects TRBV4-3 to TRBJ1-1, with 9 bases fitting TRBD1. V was pared by 1 base and J by 7 bases, with 10 bases of the junction left unmatched. The CDR3 contains 16 residues. CDR1 and CDR2 (germline): LGHNA, YSLEER.

The chain joins TRBV18 to TRBJ1-1, with no clear D. Trimming left V 4 bases short and J 1 base short, with 13 bases between. CDR1 and CDR2 from the germline V gene are KGHSH and LQKENI. This CDR3 has 15 amino acids. CDR3 sequence: CASSLSAGENTEAFF. In DNA form, the CDR3 reads TGTGCCAGCTCACTTTCAGCCGGGGAGAACACTGAAGCTTTCTTT.

The rearrangement uses TRBV20-1 and TRBJ2-3; 14 bases are shared with TRBD2. The J segment lost 4 bases and the V segment lost 3 bases, leaving 9 bases of the junction unmatched. The CDR3 contains 17 residues. Germline CDR1 and CDR2: DFQATT and SNEGSKA (reference sequence). CDR3 nucleotides: TGCAGTGCTAGTATCCAGACTAGCGGGAGGGCACCAGATACGCAGTATTTT. Translating gives CSASIQTSGRAPDTQYF.

The V gene is TRBV9, the J gene TRBJ2-2; TRBD2 matches at 11 bases. The J segment lost 0 bases and the V segment lost 4 bases, leaving 5 bases of the junction unmatched. The CDR3 covers 17 residues. The germline CDR1 and CDR2 sequences are SGDLS and YYNGEE. CDR3 DNA sequence: TGTGCCAGCAGCCTTCGGACTAGCGGGTCGAACACCGGGGAGCTGTTTTTT. It is translated as CASSLRTSGSNTGELFF.

In its sample, this clone was seen once. Other DNA sequences in this sample translate to the same CDR3. In DNA, the CDR3 is TGTGCCAGTAGTATTACCGGGAGTAGCTACAATGAGCAGTTCTTC. Translated, it gives CASSITGSSYNEQFF. The chain uses TRBV19 and TRBJ2-1, with D possibly being TRBD2 (6 bases). The germline V gene encodes CDR1 LNHDA and CDR2 SQIVND (reference sequence). The length of the CDR3 is 15 residues. V was pared by 3 bases and J by 3 bases, with 12 bases between.

The chain couples TRBV7-8 to TRBJ2-5; 14 nucleotides match TRBD2. With 0 bases clipped from V and 5 bases from J, the junction kept 11 bases outside the gene matches. Germline V CDR1 and CDR2: SGHVS, FQNEAQ. This CDR3 has 19 amino acids. CDR3 bases: TGTGCCAGCAGCTTAGCGAGAGTGACTAGCGGGAGGGCCAGGGAGACCCAGTACTTC. It translates to CASSLARVTSGRARETQYF.

The chain carries TRBV7-2 and TRBJ1-6, with 9 nucleotides matching TRBD1. Per germline, CDR1 SGHTA and CDR2 FQGNSA. The V and J ends lost 5 bases and 10 bases, in that order; junction bases with no gene match: 6. This CDR3 contains 14 residues. The CDR3: CASSHRQGGSPLHF. The CDR3 DNA follows: TGTGCCAGCAGCCACAGACAGGGGGGATCACCCCTCCACTTT.

J is TRBJ2-3 and V is TRBV6-2 or TRBV6-3; 9 bases match TRBD2. In germline, CDR1 is MNHEY, CDR2 SVGEGT. CDR3 length equals 16 residues. V was clipped by 2 bases and J by 2 bases; unmatched bases: 5. CDR3 DNA sequence: TGTGCCAGCAGTTACCGGCTAGCGGGACTCACAGATACGCAGTATTTT. This translates into CASSYRLAGLTDTQYF.

This chain uses TRBV9 with TRBJ2-6, with 12 bases fitting TRBD1. The length of the CDR3 is 22 residues. V gave up 4 bases and J gave up 0 bases; unmatched junction bases: 17. The germline V gene encodes CDR1 SGDLS and CDR2 YYNGEE. The CDR3 sequence is CASSFLGNRDRGRPSGANVLTF. The CDR3 nucleotides are TGTGCCAGCAGCTTCCTAGGAAACCGGGACAGGGGGCGCCCCTCTGGGGCCAACGTCCTGACTTTC.

The rearrangement uses TRBV3-1 (or the pseudogene TRBV3-2) and TRBJ2-5; D call uncertain. V was clipped by 4 bases and J by 0 bases, with 21 bases between them. The germline V gene encodes CDR1 LGHDT and CDR2 YNNKEL (reference sequence). This CDR3 spans 18 amino acids. CDR3: CASSPHLHHRVHQETQYF. Written as DNA, the CDR3 is TGTGCCAGCAGCCCCCACTTGCACCACAGAGTTCACCAAGAGACCCAGTACTTC.

The chain carries TRBV11-3 and TRBJ2-1; 9 bases are a match to TRBD2. After removal of 0 bases from V and 4 bases from J, the junction contained 7 bases not matched to a gene. Germline V gene sequence: CDR1 SGHNT, CDR2 YENEEA. The CDR3 has 17 amino acids. The CDR3 coding sequence is TGTGCCAGCAGCTTAGAAGGGGCTAGCGGGGTTTACAATGAGCAGTTCTTC. It specifies CASSLEGASGVYNEQFF.

This rearrangement joins TRBV7-2 to TRBJ2-3; TRBD2 might be the D (5 bases). The CDR3 is 18 amino acids. CDR1 and CDR2 from the germline V gene are SGHTA and FQGNSA. Trimming removed 8 bases from V and 2 bases from J, with 26 bases in between. The CDR3 loop is CASRLEGSYRFDTDTQYF. The CDR3 nucleotides are TGTGCCAGCCGACTTGAGGGTAGCTATAGGTTTGACACAGATACGCAGTATTTT.

The V and J genes are TRBV19 and TRBJ1-4, with TRBD1 matching over 7 bases. Trimming took 4 bases from V and 5 from J; bases not matched to a gene: 7. The CDR3 runs 15 residues. The germline V gene has CDR1 LNHDA and CDR2 SQIVND (reference sequence). CDR3 in DNA: TGTGCCAGTAGTACCCGGACAGGAAGCAATGAAAAACTGTTTTTT. It is translated as CASSTRTGSNEKLFF.